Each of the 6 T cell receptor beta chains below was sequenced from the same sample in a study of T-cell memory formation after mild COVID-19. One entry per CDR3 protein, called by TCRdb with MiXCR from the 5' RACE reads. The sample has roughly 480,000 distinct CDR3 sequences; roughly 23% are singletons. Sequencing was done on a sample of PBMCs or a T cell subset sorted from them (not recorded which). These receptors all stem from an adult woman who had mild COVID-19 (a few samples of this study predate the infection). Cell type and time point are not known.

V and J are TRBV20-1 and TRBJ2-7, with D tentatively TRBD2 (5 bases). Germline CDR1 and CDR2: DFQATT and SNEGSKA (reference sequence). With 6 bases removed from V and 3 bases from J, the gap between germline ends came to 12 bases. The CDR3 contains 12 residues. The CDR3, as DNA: TGCAGTGCCGGCGGGCTAGTCTACGAGCAGTACTTC. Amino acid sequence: CSAGGLVYEQYF.

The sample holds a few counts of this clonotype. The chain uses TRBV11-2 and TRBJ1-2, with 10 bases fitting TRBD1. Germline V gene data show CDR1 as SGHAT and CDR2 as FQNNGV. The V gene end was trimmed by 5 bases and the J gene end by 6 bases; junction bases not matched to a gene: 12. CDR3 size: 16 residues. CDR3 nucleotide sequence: TGTGCCAGCAGCCCCCCACCCGGGACAGGGGCGCATGGCTACACCTTC. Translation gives CASSPPPGTGAHGYTF.

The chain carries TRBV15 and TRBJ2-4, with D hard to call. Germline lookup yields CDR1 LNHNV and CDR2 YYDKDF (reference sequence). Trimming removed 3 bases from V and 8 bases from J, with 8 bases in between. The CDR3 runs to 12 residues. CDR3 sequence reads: CATSRSRDIQYF. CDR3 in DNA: TGTGCCACCAGCAGGTCCCGTGACATTCAGTACTTC.

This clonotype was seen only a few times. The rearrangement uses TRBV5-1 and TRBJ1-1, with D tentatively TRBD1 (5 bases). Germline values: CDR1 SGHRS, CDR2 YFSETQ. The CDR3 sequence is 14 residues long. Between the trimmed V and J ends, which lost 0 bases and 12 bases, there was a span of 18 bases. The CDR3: CASSLVGTPSLSFF. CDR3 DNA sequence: TGCGCCAGCAGCTTGGTTGGGACCCCGAGTCTCTCTTTCTTT.

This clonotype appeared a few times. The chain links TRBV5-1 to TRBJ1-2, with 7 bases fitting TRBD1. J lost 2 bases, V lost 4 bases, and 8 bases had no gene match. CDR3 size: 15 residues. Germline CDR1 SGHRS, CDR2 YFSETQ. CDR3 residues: CASSIGTDDNYGYTF. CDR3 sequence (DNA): TGCGCCAGCAGCATAGGGACAGACGACAACTATGGCTACACCTTC.

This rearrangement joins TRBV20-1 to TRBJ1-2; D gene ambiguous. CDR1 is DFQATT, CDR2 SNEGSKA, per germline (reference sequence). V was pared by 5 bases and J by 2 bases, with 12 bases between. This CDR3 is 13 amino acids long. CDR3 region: CSAPRLRNYGYTF. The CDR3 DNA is TGCAGTGCTCCCCGGCTACGGAACTATGGCTACACCTTC.